This T cell receptor (beta chain) was profiled in a study of post-analysis software for immune sequencing data. Study observations and caveats: Multiple sclerosis patients showed significantly lower normalized Chao1 diversity than controls did. The study found TRBV5-6, TRBV5-1 and TRBV20-1 among a handful of TRBV segments more frequent in patients than controls.

Every TCR beta cDNA library bore unique molecular identifiers. One entry per CDR3 protein, called by TCRdb with MiXCR from the PCR reads. This sample has fewer than 900,000 distinct CDR3 sequences; around 46% occur once, and the top ten carry approximately 5%. Concerning this clonotype: Its antigen is not known.

The germline CDR1 and CDR2 sequences are SGHTA and FQGTGA. V dropped 6 bases and J dropped 4 bases, with 8 bases sitting between them. CDR3 length: 12 residues. The receptor was isolated from a girl aged 5 to 17 with multiple sclerosis. Sequenced material: blood. The chain uses TRBV7-3 and TRBJ2-3, with D uncertain. The CDR3 DNA is TGTGCCAGCAGTGATGTGTCAGATACGCAGTATTTT. Translation gives CASSDVSDTQYF.